Each of the 32 T cell receptor beta chains below was sequenced from the same sample in a study of PD-L1 blockade in urothelial cancer (TCRdb year 2017). The time point label for this specimen denotes: pretreatment peripheral blood. The protocol used for the library was the immunoSEQ multiplex PCR assay. TCRdb mirrors the immuneACCESS table, restricted to in-frame sequences. Some clones are absent from its copies; in checked studies, under half trace to an unresolved V gene, and the reason for the others is unknown. This sample has about 79,000 clones in its table, and about 90% of those were observed once. Jointly, the top ten make up more than 12% of the sample. The sample consisted of PBMCs, taken around atezolizumab (anti-PD-L1) treatment. The receptors derive from a man between 60 and 75 years old with urothelial cancer.

This chain connects TRBV5-1 to TRBJ2-7, with D perhaps TRBD2 (6 bases). This CDR3 spans 14 amino acids. CDR1 SGHRS and CDR2 YFSETQ come from the germline V gene. The V end lost 5 bases, the J end lost 5 bases, and 17 bases lay between the germline ends. The CDR3 is CASRHSGPAHEQYF. The DNA of the CDR3 is TGCGCCAGCAGACATAGCGGACCCGCCCACGAGCAGTACTTC.

The rearrangement uses TRBV6-5 and TRBJ2-2; no clear D. Germline-derived CDR1 and CDR2 are MNHEY and SVGAGI. The CDR3 runs 13 residues. V lost 6 bases, J lost 6 bases, and 11 bases lay in between. CDR3 sequence reads: CASSLVTPGELFF. CDR3 sequence (DNA): TGTGCCAGCAGCCTAGTAACACCCGGGGAGCTGTTTTTT.

V gene TRBV7-6 combines with J gene TRBJ1-6, with D perhaps matching TRBD1 (5 bases). V lost 4 bases and J lost 6, with 10 bases in between. Germline CDR1 is SGHVS and CDR2 is FNYEAQ. The CDR3 is made up of 14 amino acids. CDR3 sequence (DNA): TGTGCCAGCAGCTGGCAGGGTGGTAATTCACCCCTCCACTTT. As protein: CASSWQGGNSPLHF.

The CDR3 region has the DNA TGTGCCAGCAGTTCCCCGTTGGGGGGGGGCAACACTGAAGCTTTCTTT. The encoded protein is CASSSPLGGGNTEAFF. This rearrangement joins TRBV27 to TRBJ1-1, with TRBD1 as a possible D gene (6 bases). Trimming removed 4 bases from V and 2 bases from J, with 17 bases in between. This CDR3 is 16 amino acids long. Germline CDR1 MNHEY, CDR2 SMNVEV (reference sequence).

This chain connects TRBV6-6 to TRBJ2-6; no firm D call. The CDR3 totals 14 residues. The germline V gene has CDR1 MNHNY and CDR2 SVGAGI (reference sequence). V shed 4 bases and J shed 4 bases, with 8 bases lying between them. For the CDR3, the DNA is TGTGCCAGCAGTTTATGGGCCGGGGCCAACGTCCTGACTTTC. This translates into CASSLWAGANVLTF.

This clone has more than one count but fewer than ten. Other DNA sequences in the same sample also yield this CDR3. This sequence joins TRBV27 and TRBJ2-2, with a weak D call TRBD1 (6 bases). Germline-derived CDR1 and CDR2 are MNHEY and SMNVEV (reference sequence). The CDR3 spans 15 residues. The germline V and J ends were trimmed by 2 bases and 0 bases, with 7 bases remaining between them. CDR3 protein: CASSLAGANTGELFF. DNA of the CDR3: TGTGCCAGCAGTTTAGCAGGGGCGAACACCGGGGAGCTGTTTTTT.

The V and J genes are TRBV30 and TRBJ2-7; 10 nucleotides align to TRBD2. Unmatched junction bases numbered 6, after V lost 1 base and J lost 3 bases. The CDR3 spans 15 residues. Germline loops: CDR1 GTSNPN, CDR2 SVGIG (reference sequence). The CDR3 loop is CAWSGPAGGSYEQYF. The CDR3 nucleotides read TGTGCCTGGAGTGGCCCAGCGGGGGGGAGCTACGAGCAGTACTTC.

CDR3 region: CASSPEGQAFTEAFF. The CDR3 coding sequence is TGTGCCAGCTCACCAGAGGGACAGGCGTTCACTGAAGCTTTCTTT. The chain has TRBV18 and TRBJ1-1; 8 nucleotides match TRBD1. V lost 2 bases and J lost 4; bases outside the gene matches: 6. The CDR3 totals 15 residues. CDR1 is KGHSH and CDR2 is LQKENI in the germline V gene.

The V and J genes are TRBV18 and TRBJ2-5; no clear D gene. The CDR3 extends over 13 amino acids. The germline V gene encodes CDR1 KGHSH and CDR2 LQKENI. V shed 5 bases and J shed 1 base, with 8 bases lying between them. The CDR3 DNA follows: TGTGCCAGCTCAGGCGGCACCCAAGAGACCCAGTACTTC. It translates to CASSGGTQETQYF.

The V and J genes are TRBV6-1 and TRBJ2-7; 7 bases are a match to TRBD1. This CDR3 comprises 14 residues. The germline gives CDR1 MNHNS, CDR2 SASEGT. V lost 7 bases and J lost 0; bases outside the gene matches: 6. The CDR3 loop reads CASILDRASYEQYF. The DNA of the CDR3 is TGTGCCAGCATACTTGACAGGGCCTCCTACGAGCAGTACTTC.

The CDR3 reads CASSEVAGAGNEQYF. The CDR3, as DNA: TGTGCCAGCAGTGAGGTAGCGGGGGCCGGTAACGAGCAGTACTTC. V and J are TRBV6-4 and TRBJ2-7; 9 bases align to TRBD2. Germline assignment: CDR1 MRHNA and CDR2 SNTAGT. The CDR3 spans 15 residues. V lost 3 bases and J lost 5; bases outside the gene matches: 8.

This clone has a single count. The sample holds other DNA sequences that translate to the same CDR3. The chain combines TRBV10-3 with TRBJ1-2; TRBD1 matches 7 bases. In germline, CDR1 is ENHRY, CDR2 SYGVKD. The CDR3 spans 12 residues. Unmatched junction bases numbered 1, after V lost 4 bases and J lost 5 bases. CDR3 DNA: TGTGCCATCAGTGGACAGGGTTATGGCTACACCTTC. Translated: CAISGQGYGYTF.

The chain combines TRBV13 with TRBJ2-5, with D possibly matching TRBD1 (6 bases). Trimming left V 8 bases short and J 1 base short, with 8 bases between. CDR3 length equals 12 residues. Germline lookup yields CDR1 PRHDT and CDR2 FYEKMQ (reference sequence). As DNA, the CDR3 is TGTGCCAGCCGAGGGGGCCAAGAGACCCAGTACTTC. Protein: CASRGGQETQYF.

This sequence joins TRBV29-1 and TRBJ1-4, with unresolved D. The CDR3 has 12 amino acids. V lost 4 bases to trimming and J lost 7 bases, with 10 bases between them. In germline, CDR1 is SQVTM, CDR2 ANQGSEA. CDR3 coding DNA: TGCAGCGTTGCCTGGGAGGCTGAAAAACTGTTTTTT. Protein sequence: CSVAWEAEKLFF.

The rearrangement uses TRBV6-5 and TRBJ2-5; D perhaps matches TRBD2 (7 bases). Germline V lookup: CDR1 MNHEY, CDR2 SVGAGI. V dropped 6 bases and J dropped 2 bases, with 13 bases sitting between them. The CDR3 sequence is 14 residues long. DNA of the CDR3: TGTGCCAGCAGGTTGGGGGGGCCTCAAGAGACCCAGTACTTC. This encodes CASRLGGPQETQYF.

The rearrangement uses TRBV7-2 and TRBJ2-5; 9 bases map to TRBD1. The CDR3 totals 16 residues. J gave up 2 bases and V 5 bases, and 9 bases lay outside the gene matches. Germline values: CDR1 SGHTA, CDR2 FQGNSA. Here the CDR3 DNA reads TGTGCCAGCAGCCTCGGGACAGGGTATGGGCAAGAGACCCAGTACTTC. Translation gives CASSLGTGYGQETQYF. Based on the CDR3 plus reference TRBV7-2 and TRBJ2-5, the full variable domain is GAGVSQSPSNKVTEKGKDVELRCDPISGHTALYWYRQSLGQGLEFLIYFQGNSAPDKSGLPSDRFSAERTGGSVSTLTIQRTQQEDSAVYLCASSLGTGYGQETQYFGPGTRLLVL.

The chain is built from TRBV7-2 and TRBJ2-3; the match to TRBD2 covers 8 bases. V shed 2 bases, J shed 4 bases, and the junction held 5 bases outside the gene matches. The CDR3 length is 15 residues. The germline CDR1 and CDR2 sequences are SGHTA and FQGNSA. CDR3 sequence: CASSLTGGWSDTQYF. The CDR3 DNA sequence: TGTGCCAGCAGCTTAACGGGGGGGTGGTCAGATACGCAGTATTTT.

This chain uses TRBV5-1 with TRBJ2-4; 8 nucleotides match TRBD1. The CDR3 totals 15 residues. Germline V gene data show CDR1 as SGHRS and CDR2 as YFSETQ. The J segment lost 5 bases and the V segment lost 5 bases, leaving 9 bases of the junction unmatched. The DNA for the CDR3 is TGCGCCAGCAGAAGTACCCCGGGACAGGAAAACATTCAGTACTTC. This gives the protein CASRSTPGQENIQYF.

The genes are TRBV19 and TRBJ2-1; 9 bases line up with TRBD1. V lost 11 bases to trimming and J lost 7 bases; unmatched junction nucleotides: 12. Germline CDR1 and CDR2: LNHDA and SQIVND (reference sequence). This CDR3 is 14 amino acids long. The CDR3 coding sequence is TGTGCCGTCAGACCGGGACAGGGTGGTAATGAGCAGTTCTTC. Translating it yields CAVRPGQGGNEQFF.

The J gene is TRBJ1-6, the V gene TRBV19; D possibly corresponds to TRBD1 (6 bases). V lost 4 bases, J lost 10 bases, and 14 bases lay in between. The CDR3 extends over 14 amino acids. Looked up from germline, CDR1 is LNHDA and CDR2 is SQIVND (reference sequence). The CDR3 reads CASSTSTGGSPLHF. CDR3 nucleotides: TGTGCCAGTAGTACCTCGACAGGCGGGTCACCCCTCCACTTT.

The chain uses TRBV6-1 and TRBJ2-7; weak D call: TRBD2 (7 bases). V shed 6 bases and J shed 2 bases, with 17 bases lying between them. The germline V gene encodes CDR1 MNHNS and CDR2 SASEGT. CDR3 length: 15 amino acids. The CDR3 spells CASRAGAGAAYEQYF. The CDR3 DNA is TGTGCCAGCAGAGCCGGGGCGGGGGCTGCCTACGAGCAGTACTTC.

The chain combines TRBV10-3 with TRBJ2-7; 7 bases line up with TRBD2. Losses at the gene ends were 3 bases for V and 2 bases for J; bases not matched to a gene: 1. Germline V gene sequence: CDR1 ENHRY, CDR2 SYGVKD. This CDR3 comprises 13 residues. As DNA, the CDR3 is TGTGCCATCAGTGACGGACTAGCCTACGAGCAGTACTTC. Encoded protein: CAISDGLAYEQYF.

The genes are TRBV4-3 and TRBJ1-1; 10 nucleotides agree with TRBD1. Trimming at V came to 2 bases and at J to 4 bases, leaving 4 bases not matched to a gene. Per germline, CDR1 LGHNA and CDR2 YSLEER. This CDR3 contains 15 residues. For the CDR3, the DNA is TGCGCCAGCAGCCAAACGTGGACAGGGGGCACTGAAGCTTTCTTT. The encoded protein is CASSQTWTGGTEAFF.

This sequence joins TRBV5-5 and TRBJ2-2, with TRBD2 matching over 10 bases. Germline CDR1 SGHKS, CDR2 YYEKEE (reference sequence). V shed 7 bases and J 8 bases; nucleotides not matched to a gene: 11. The CDR3 covers 15 residues. The CDR3 sequence: CASSGTSDSGGELFF. The CDR3 nucleotides read TGTGCCAGCTCGGGGACTAGCGATTCGGGAGGGGAGCTGTTTTTT.

This chain connects TRBV28 to TRBJ2-5; no clear D. The CDR3 consists of 11 residues. Germline lookup yields CDR1 MDHEN and CDR2 SYDVKM. The ends were cut back, 5 bases at V and 5 bases at J, with 6 bases in the middle. The CDR3 DNA reads TGTGCCAGCAGTCTCAGGGAGACCCAGTACTTC. Protein product: CASSLRETQYF.

The chain uses TRBV25-1 and TRBJ1-2; TRBD1 aligns across 7 bases. V dropped 2 bases and J dropped 4; count of bases not matched to a gene: 7. This CDR3 spans 15 amino acids. Germline CDR1 MGHDK, CDR2 SYGVNS. The DNA of the CDR3 is TGTGCCAGCAGTGAACGGCTAGGGGGCAGCTATGGCTACACCTTC. It yields the protein CASSERLGGSYGYTF.

V is TRBV28 and J is TRBJ1-2; D not certain. Germline CDR1 is MDHEN and CDR2 is SYDVKM. Trimming pared 3 bases from V and 4 bases from J, leaving 15 bases between. The CDR3 spans 15 residues. The CDR3 DNA follows: TGTGCCAGCAGTTTTACCGGGGAAGTAAGCTATGGCTACACCTTC. Its translation is CASSFTGEVSYGYTF.

This chain connects TRBV6-5 to TRBJ2-1, with TRBD2 identical over 10 bases. The CDR3 extends over 15 amino acids. V lost 7 bases, J lost 5 bases, and 8 bases stayed unmatched. Looked up from germline, CDR1 is MNHEY and CDR2 is SVGAGI. CDR3 nucleotide sequence: TGTGCCAGCATGAGTAGGCTAGCGGGGGACAATGAGCAGTTCTTC. It is translated as CASMSRLAGDNEQFF.

The chain couples TRBV5-4 to TRBJ2-3; 9 bases line up with TRBD2. CDR3 size: 15 residues. Per germline, CDR1 SGHNT and CDR2 YYREEE (reference sequence). V gave up 1 base and J gave up 2 bases; unmatched junction bases: 2. The CDR3: CASSLQRGDTDTQYF. CDR3 in DNA: TGTGCCAGCAGCTTGCAGCGGGGGGACACAGATACGCAGTATTTT.

The CDR3 DNA reads as TGTGCCAGCAGGGTCAGGGGGCGCAGCACCGGGGAGCTGTTTTTT. It specifies CASRVRGRSTGELFF. The chain joins TRBV6-5 to TRBJ2-2, with 8 nucleotides matching TRBD1. The CDR3 runs to 15 residues. Germline values: CDR1 MNHEY, CDR2 SVGAGI. V was pared by 6 bases and J by 4 bases, with 7 bases of the junction left unmatched.

The J gene is TRBJ2-1, the V gene TRBV25-1, with TRBD1 matching over 9 bases. Germline-derived CDR1 and CDR2 are MGHDK and SYGVNS. The CDR3 consists of 14 residues. V lost 6 bases, J lost 5 bases, and 5 bases stayed unmatched. The CDR3 nucleotides read TGTGCCAGCAGAGGGACAGGGAGCCACAATGAGCAGTTCTTC. Residues: CASRGTGSHNEQFF.

The V and J genes are TRBV18 and TRBJ1-1, with D unclear. The CDR3 is 14 amino acids. Germline V gene lookup returns CDR1 KGHSH and CDR2 LQKENI. Trimming removed 3 bases from V and 5 bases from J, with 13 bases in between. In DNA form, the CDR3 reads TGTGCCAGCTCACCGCCCGTAGGAGTTACTGAAGCTTTCTTT. Amino acid sequence: CASSPPVGVTEAFF. Full variable domain (remainder filled in from reference TRBV18 and TRBJ1-1): NAGVMQNPRHLVRRRGQEARLRCSPMKGHSHVYWYRQLPEEGLKFMVYLQKENIIDESGMPKERFSAEFPKEGPSILRIQQVVRGDSAAYFCASSPPVGVTEAFFGQGTRLTVV.